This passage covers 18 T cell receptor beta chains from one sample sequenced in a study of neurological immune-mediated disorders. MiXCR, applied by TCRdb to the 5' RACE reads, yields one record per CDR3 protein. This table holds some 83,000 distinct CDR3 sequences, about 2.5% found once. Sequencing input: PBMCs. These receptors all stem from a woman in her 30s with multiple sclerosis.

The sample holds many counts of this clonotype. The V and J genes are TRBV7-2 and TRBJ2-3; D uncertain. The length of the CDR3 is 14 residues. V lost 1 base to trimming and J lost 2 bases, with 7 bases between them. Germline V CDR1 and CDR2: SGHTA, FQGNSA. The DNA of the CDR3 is TGTGCCAGCAGCTTAGGCCCTTTCACAGATACGCAGTATTTT. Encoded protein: CASSLGPFTDTQYF.

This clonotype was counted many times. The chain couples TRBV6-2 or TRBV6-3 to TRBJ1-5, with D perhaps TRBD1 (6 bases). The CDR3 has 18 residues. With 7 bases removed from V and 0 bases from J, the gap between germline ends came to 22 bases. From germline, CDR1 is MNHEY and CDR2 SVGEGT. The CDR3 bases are TGTGCCAGCACCGCTTCCCAAGCGGGGGGCTATAGCAATCAGCCCCAGCATTTT. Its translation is CASTASQAGGYSNQPQHF.

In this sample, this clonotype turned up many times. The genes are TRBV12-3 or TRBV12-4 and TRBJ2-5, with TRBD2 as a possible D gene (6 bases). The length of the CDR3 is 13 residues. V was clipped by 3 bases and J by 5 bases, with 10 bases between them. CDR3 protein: CASSLDLAETQYF. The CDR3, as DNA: TGTGCCAGCAGTTTGGACCTAGCGGAGACCCAGTACTTC.

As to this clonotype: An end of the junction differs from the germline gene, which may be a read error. The CDR3 is CATRPRVKTQNF. The CDR3 DNA follows: TGTGCCACCCGCCCCAGGGTTAAGACCCAGAATTTT. The V call is TRBV28, the J call TRBJ1-5, with D possibly matching TRBD1 (5 bases). Germline CDR1 and CDR2: MDHEN and SYDVKM. This CDR3 is 12 amino acids long.

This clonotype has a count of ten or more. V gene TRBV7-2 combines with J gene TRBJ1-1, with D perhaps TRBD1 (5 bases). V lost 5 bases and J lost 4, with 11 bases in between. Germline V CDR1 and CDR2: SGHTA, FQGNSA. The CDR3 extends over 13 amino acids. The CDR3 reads CASSRGVTTEAFF. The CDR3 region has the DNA TGTGCCAGCAGCCGAGGGGTGACCACTGAAGCTTTCTTT.

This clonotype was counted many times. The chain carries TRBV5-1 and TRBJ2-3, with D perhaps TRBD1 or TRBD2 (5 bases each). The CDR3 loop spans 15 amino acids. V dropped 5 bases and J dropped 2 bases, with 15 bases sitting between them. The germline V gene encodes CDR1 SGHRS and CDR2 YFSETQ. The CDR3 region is CASRRGPVFTDTQYF. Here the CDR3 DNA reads TGCGCCAGCAGACGGGGCCCGGTCTTCACAGATACGCAGTATTTT.

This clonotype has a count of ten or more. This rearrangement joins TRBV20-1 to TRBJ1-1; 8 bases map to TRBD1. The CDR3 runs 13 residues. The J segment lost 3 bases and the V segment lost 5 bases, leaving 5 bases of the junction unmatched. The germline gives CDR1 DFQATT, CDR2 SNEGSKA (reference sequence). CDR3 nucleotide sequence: TGCAGTGCTGAACAGGGGGGCTACACTGAAGCTTTCTTT. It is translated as CSAEQGGYTEAFF.

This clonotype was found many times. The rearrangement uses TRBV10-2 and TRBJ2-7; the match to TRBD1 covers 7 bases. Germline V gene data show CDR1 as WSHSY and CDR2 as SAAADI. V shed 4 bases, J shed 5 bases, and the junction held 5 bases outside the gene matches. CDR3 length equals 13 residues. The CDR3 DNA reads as TGCGCCAGCAGTGCCACAGGGGCCCACGAGCAGTACTTC. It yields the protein CASSATGAHEQYF.

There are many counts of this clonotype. CDR3 DNA sequence: TGTGCCAGCTCACTACGGACTAGCGGGAAGGACGAGCAGTACTTC. This encodes CASSLRTSGKDEQYF. The chain couples TRBV18 to TRBJ2-7, with 12 bases matching TRBD2. Per germline, CDR1 KGHSH and CDR2 LQKENI. The CDR3 contains 15 residues. Trimming at V came to 4 bases and at J to 5 bases, leaving 6 bases not matched to a gene.

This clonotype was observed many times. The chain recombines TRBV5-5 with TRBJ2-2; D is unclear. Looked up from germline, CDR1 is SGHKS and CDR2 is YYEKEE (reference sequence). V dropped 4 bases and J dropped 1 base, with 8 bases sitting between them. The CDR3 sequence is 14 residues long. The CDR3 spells CASSQIQNTGELFF. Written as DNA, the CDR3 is TGTGCCAGCAGCCAGATCCAGAACACCGGGGAGCTGTTTTTT.

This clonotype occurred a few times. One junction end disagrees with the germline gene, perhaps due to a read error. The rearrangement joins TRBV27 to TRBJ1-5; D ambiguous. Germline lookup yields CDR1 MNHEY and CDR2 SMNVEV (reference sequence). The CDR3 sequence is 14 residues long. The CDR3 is CASSVDGPGQPQNF. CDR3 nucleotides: TGTGCCAGCAGCGTGGACGGTCCTGGCCAGCCCCAGAATTTT.

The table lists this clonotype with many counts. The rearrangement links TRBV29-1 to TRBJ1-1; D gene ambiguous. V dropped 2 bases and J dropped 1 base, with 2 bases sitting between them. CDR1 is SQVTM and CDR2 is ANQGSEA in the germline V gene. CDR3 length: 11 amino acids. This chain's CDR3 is CSVEQNTEAFF. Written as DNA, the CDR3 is TGCAGCGTTGAACAGAACACTGAAGCTTTCTTT.

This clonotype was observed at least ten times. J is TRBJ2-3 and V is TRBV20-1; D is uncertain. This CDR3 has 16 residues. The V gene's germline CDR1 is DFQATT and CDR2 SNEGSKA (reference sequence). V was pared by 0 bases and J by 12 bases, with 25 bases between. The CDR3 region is CSARDRAARRPSSQYF. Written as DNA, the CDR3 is TGCAGTGCTAGAGATAGGGCAGCTCGTCGCCCGAGCTCACAGTATTTT.

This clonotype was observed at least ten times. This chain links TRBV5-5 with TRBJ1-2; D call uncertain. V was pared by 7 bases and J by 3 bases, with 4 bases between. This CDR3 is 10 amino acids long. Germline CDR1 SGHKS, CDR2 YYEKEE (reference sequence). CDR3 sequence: CASGDYGYTF. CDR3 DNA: TGTGCCAGCGGAGACTATGGCTACACCTTC.

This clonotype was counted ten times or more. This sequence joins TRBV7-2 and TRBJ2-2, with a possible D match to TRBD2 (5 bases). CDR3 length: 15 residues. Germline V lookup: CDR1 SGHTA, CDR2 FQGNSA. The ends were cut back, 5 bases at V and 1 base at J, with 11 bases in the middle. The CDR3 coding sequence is TGTGCCAGCAGCCGAGGGCGGAGGAACACCGGGGAGCTGTTTTTT. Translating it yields CASSRGRRNTGELFF.

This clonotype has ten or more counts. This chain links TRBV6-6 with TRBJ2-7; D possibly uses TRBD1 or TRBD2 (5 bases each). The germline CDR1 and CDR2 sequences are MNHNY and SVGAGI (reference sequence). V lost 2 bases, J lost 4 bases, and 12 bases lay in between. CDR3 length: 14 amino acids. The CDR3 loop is CASSYPGTGYEQYF. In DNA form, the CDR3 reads TGTGCCAGCAGTTACCCCGGGACGGGATACGAGCAGTACTTC.

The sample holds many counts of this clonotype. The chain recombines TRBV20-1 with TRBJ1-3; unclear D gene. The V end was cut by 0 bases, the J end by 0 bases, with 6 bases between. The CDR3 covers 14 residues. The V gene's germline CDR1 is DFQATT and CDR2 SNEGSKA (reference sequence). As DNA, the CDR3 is TGCAGTGCTAGAGACCTGAGCTCTGGAAACACCATATATTTT. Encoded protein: CSARDLSSGNTIYF.

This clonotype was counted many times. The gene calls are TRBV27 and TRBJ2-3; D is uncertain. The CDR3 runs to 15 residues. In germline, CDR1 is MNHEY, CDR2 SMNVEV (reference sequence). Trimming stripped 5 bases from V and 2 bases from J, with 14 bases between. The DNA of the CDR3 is TGTGCCAGCAGTGCACTTTATGGGGTCACAGATACGCAGTATTTT. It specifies CASSALYGVTDTQYF.